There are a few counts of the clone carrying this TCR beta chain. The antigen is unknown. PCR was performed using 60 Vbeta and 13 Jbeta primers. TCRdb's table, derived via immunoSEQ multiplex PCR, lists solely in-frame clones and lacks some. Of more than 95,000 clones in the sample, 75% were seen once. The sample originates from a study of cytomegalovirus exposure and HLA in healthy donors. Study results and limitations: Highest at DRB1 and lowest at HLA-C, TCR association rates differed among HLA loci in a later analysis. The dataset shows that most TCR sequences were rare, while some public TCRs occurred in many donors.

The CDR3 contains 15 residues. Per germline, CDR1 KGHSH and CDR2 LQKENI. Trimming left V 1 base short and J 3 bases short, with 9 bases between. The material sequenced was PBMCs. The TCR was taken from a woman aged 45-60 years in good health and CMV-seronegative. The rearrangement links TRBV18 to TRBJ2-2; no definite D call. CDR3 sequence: CASSPRAGYTGELFF. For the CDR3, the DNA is TGTGCCAGCTCACCACGGGCTGGCTACACCGGGGAGCTGTTTTTT. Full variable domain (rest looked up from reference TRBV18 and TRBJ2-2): NAGVMQNPRHLVRRRGQEARLRCSPMKGHSHVYWYRQLPEEGLKFMVYLQKENIIDESGMPKERFSAEFPKEGPSILRIQQVVRGDSAAYFCASSPRAGYTGELFFGEGSRLTVL.